The rows below give T cell receptor beta chains drawn from one sample of a study of blood T cell repertoires in COVID-19. Assay: immunoSEQ multiplex PCR; the TCRdb copy retains only in-frame clones and omits some. The top ten clones hold around 2.2% of a sample with hundreds of thousands of clones, less than 90% of them seen once. Source material: peripheral blood. These TCRs come from a woman aged 50 to 60 with acute or convalescent COVID-19. Each CDR3 is given with its conserved first and last residue. Each record gives: D gene, J gene, V gene, CDR3 protein. A D gene is named only where the DNA matches it firmly.

>.|TRBJ1-5|TRBV12-3/TRBV12-4
CASSLYNQPQHF
>TRBD2|TRBJ2-5|TRBV29-1
CSVAGSGQETQYF
>.|TRBJ2-3|TRBV7-2
CASSVAGTDTQYF
>TRBD1|TRBJ1-1|TRBV27
CASRFRGQGATEAFF
>TRBD2|TRBJ2-7|TRBV5-8
CASSIRLAGKYEQYF
>.|TRBJ2-3|TRBV9
CASSGGLSTDTQYF
>TRBD1|TRBJ1-2|TRBV7-9
CASTEGQVYGYTF
>.|TRBJ2-5|TRBV6-1
CASSDWTPKPQETQYF
>.|TRBJ2-7|TRBV5-1
CASSPQTGSYEQYF
>.|TRBJ1-2|TRBV2
CASFAGNYGYTF
>.|TRBJ1-6|TRBV18
CASTRGQHYNSPLHF
>.|TRBJ2-1|TRBV19
CASRAGVSSYNEQFF
>TRBD2|TRBJ2-7|TRBV4-3
CASSQGRLAGGPREQYF
>.|TRBJ2-5|TRBV19
CASSIDQGVLQETQYF
>TRBD2|TRBJ2-7|TRBV11-2
CASSPHTPGGSYEQYF
>TRBD2|TRBJ2-1|TRBV4-2
CASSQGAGGDNEQFF
>.|TRBJ2-7|TRBV5-4
CASSLQTNSYEQYF
>TRBD2|TRBJ2-3|TRBV2
CASSRLAGGVDTQYF
>TRBD2|TRBJ2-1|TRBV4-3
CASSQFGLADNEQFF
>.|TRBJ1-1|TRBV20-1
CSASYRVFGTEAFF
>.|TRBJ1-1|TRBV5-8
CASSLHSRNTEAFF
>.|TRBJ1-5|TRBV3-1/TRBV3-2
CATHGGAEGNQPQHF
>.|TRBJ1-4|TRBV30
CAWSASDANEKLFF
>TRBD2|TRBJ2-3|TRBV27
CASSQSGGPYTQYF
>.|TRBJ2-2|TRBV5-6
CASSYGQTGELFF
>.|TRBJ2-1|TRBV25-1
CASSDVGAPYNEQFF
>TRBD2|TRBJ2-1|TRBV6-6
CASSGRLAGSNEQFF
>TRBD1|TRBJ2-7|TRBV11-3
CASSSDRGPYEQYF
>TRBD1|TRBJ2-2|TRBV24-1
CATRDRGSDTGELFF
>TRBD1|TRBJ2-7|TRBV18
CASSKGQGTYEQYF
>.|TRBJ1-2|TRBV7-2
CASSFTGGDGYTF
>.|TRBJ1-2|TRBV30
CAWSVRGQQDGYTF
>.|TRBJ2-1|TRBV3-1/TRBV3-2
CASSQSGRVGHNEQFF
>TRBD2|TRBJ2-5|TRBV4-2
CASSQDNPGLAGEEWVKTQYF
>.|TRBJ2-7|TRBV19
CASSMGDEQYF
>.|TRBJ1-1|TRBV6-2/TRBV6-3
CASSYWPGTEAFF
>TRBD1|TRBJ1-5|TRBV6-4
CASSEMWGQGQPQHF
>.|TRBJ2-7|TRBV4-3
CASSQGGGGYEQYF